In this sample, the clone carrying this TCR beta chain turned up a few times. The antigen is undetermined. This record belongs to a study of somatic mutations in cytotoxic T cells in rheumatoid arthritis. As for the study in general: Sorted by flow to nearly 100% purity were some V beta antibody-stained T-cell populations, including V beta1+ cells sequenced for TCRB.

Study-level points and caveats: Slight underrepresentation of TRBV07 in rheumatoid arthritis patients was not adjusted for multiple comparisons. Rheumatoid arthritis patients, but not healthy controls, exhibited increasing CD8+ clonality with age.

The assay was immunoSEQ multiplex PCR, and TCRdb's table has in-frame clones only and misses some. Counted here are approximately 7,000 clones, 60% occurring once; the ten biggest clones make up under 30%. Trimming removed 1 base from V and 4 bases from J; junction bases left unmatched: 2. The germline gives CDR1 MNHNS, CDR2 SASEGT. The CDR3 sequence is 15 residues long. This receptor was identified in a woman between 40 and 50 years old in good health. The V and J genes are TRBV6-1 and TRBJ2-1; 9 bases map to TRBD2. Sequencing was carried out using CD8+ T cells sorted from blood. Here the CDR3 reads CASSEEAGGYNEQFF. In DNA, the CDR3 is TGTGCCAGCAGTGAAGAAGCGGGAGGTTACAATGAGCAGTTCTTC.